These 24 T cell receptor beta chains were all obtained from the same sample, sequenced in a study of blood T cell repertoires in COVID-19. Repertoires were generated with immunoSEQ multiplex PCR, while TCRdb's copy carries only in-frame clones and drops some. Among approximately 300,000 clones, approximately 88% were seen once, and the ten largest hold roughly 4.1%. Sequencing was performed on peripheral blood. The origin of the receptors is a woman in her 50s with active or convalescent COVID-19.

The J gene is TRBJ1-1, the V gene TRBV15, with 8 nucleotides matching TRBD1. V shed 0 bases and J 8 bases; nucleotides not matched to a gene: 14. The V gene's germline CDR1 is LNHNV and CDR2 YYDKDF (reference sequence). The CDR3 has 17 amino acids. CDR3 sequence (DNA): TGTGCCACCAGCAGAGATCTCTTCCGGACAGGGATGACGGAAGCTTTCTTT. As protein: CATSRDLFRTGMTEAFF.

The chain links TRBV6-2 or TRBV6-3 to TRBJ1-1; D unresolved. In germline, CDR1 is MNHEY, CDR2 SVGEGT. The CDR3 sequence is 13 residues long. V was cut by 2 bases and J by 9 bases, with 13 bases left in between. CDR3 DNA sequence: TGTGCCAGCAGTTACGGGTCACAGTTCCAAGCTTTCTTT. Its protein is CASSYGSQFQAFF.

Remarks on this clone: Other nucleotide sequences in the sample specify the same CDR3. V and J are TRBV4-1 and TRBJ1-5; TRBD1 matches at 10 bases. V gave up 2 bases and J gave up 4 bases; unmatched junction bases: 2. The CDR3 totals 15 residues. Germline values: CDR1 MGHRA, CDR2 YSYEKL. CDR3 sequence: CASSQWTGGNQPQHF. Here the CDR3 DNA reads TGCGCCAGCAGCCAATGGACAGGGGGGAATCAGCCCCAGCATTTT.

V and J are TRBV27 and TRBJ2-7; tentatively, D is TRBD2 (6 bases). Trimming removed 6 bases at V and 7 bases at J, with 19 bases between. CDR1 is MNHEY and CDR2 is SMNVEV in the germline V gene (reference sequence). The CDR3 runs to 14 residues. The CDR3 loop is CASSPTRAHREQYF. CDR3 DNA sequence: TGTGCCAGCAGCCCGACTAGGGCCCATCGTGAGCAGTACTTC.

CDR3 sequence reads: CSVEPFFPQDRSQSSYNEQFF. The DNA for the CDR3 is TGCAGCGTTGAACCGTTTTTCCCCCAAGACAGGTCCCAGAGCTCCTACAATGAGCAGTTCTTC. This chain joins TRBV29-1 and TRBJ2-1; possibly TRBD1 for D (6 bases). Germline V gene sequence: CDR1 SQVTM, CDR2 ANQGSEA. There are 21 residues in the CDR3. Trimming stripped 2 bases from V and 0 bases from J, with 29 bases between.

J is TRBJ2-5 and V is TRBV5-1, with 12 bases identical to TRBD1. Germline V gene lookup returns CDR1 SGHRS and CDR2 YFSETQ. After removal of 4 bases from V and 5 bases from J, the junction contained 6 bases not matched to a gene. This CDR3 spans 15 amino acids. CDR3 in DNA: TGCGCCAGCAGCACGGGACAGGGGGCGAGGGAGACCCAGTACTTC. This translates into CASSTGQGARETQYF. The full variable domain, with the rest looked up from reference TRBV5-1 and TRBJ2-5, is KAGVTQTPRYLIKTRGQQVTLSCSPISGHRSVSWYQQTPGQGLQFLFEYFSETQRNKGNFPGRFSGRQFSNSRSEMNVSTLELGDSALYLCASSTGQGARETQYFGPGTRLLVL.

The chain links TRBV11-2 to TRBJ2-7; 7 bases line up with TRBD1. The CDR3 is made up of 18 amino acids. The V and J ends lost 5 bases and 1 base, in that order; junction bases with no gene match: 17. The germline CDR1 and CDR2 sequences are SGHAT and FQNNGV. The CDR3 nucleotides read TGTGCCAGCAGCGGCATCCCGGGACAGAGGACAGGATCCTACGAGCAGTACTTC. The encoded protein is CASSGIPGQRTGSYEQYF.

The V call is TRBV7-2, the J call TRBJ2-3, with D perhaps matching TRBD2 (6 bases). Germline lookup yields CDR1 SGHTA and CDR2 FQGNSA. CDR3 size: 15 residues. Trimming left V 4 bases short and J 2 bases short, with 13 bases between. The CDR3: CASSYSGHLTDTQYF. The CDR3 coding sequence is TGTGCCAGCAGCTACAGCGGGCATCTCACAGATACGCAGTATTTT.

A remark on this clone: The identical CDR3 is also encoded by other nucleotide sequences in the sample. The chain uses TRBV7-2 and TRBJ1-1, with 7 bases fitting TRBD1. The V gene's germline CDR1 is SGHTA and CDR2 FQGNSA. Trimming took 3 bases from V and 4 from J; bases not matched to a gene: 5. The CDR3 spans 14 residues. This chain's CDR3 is CASSFQQGSTEAFF. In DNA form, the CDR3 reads TGTGCCAGCAGCTTTCAACAGGGGTCCACTGAAGCTTTCTTT. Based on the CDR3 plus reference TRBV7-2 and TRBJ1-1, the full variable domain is GAGVSQSPSNKVTEKGKDVELRCDPISGHTALYWYRQSLGQGLEFLIYFQGNSAPDKSGLPSDRFSAERTGGSVSTLTIQRTQQEDSAVYLCASSFQQGSTEAFFGQGTRLTVV.

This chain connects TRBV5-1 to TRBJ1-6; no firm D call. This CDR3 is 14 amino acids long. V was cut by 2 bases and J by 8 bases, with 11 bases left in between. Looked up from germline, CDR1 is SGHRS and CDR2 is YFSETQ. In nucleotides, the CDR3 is TGCGCCAGCAGCTTCCGGCCGAGGGATTCACCCCTCCACTTT. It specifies CASSFRPRDSPLHF.

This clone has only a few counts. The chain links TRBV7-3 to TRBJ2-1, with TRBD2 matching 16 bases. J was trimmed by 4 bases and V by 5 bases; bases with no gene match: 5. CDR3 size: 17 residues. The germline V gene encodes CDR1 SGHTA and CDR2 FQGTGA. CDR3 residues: CASSPGTSGRVYNEQFF. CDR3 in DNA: TGTGCCAGCAGCCCTGGGACTAGCGGGAGGGTGTACAATGAGCAGTTCTTC.

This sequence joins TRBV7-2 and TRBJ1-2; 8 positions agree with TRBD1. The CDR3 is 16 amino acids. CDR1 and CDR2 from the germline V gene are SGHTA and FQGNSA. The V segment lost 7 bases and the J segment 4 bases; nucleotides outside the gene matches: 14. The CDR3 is CASTQPPAGGSYGYTF. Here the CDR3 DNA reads TGTGCCAGCACTCAACCCCCGGCAGGGGGCAGCTATGGCTACACCTTC.

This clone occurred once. Here the CDR3 DNA reads TGTGCCTGGAGCCCGATAGCGGGAGCCTCCGGGGAGCTGTTTTTT. Its translation is CAWSPIAGASGELFF. The genes are TRBV30 and TRBJ2-2; 9 bases agree with TRBD2. Trimming took 3 bases from V and 6 from J; bases not matched to a gene: 8. Germline CDR1 and CDR2: GTSNPN and SVGIG (reference sequence). The CDR3 is made up of 15 amino acids.

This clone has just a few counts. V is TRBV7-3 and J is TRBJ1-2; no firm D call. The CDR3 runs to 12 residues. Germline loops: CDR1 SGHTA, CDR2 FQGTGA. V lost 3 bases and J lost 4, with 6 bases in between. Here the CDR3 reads CASSLSGYGYTF. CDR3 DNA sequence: TGTGCCAGCAGCTTGTCAGGCTATGGCTACACCTTC.

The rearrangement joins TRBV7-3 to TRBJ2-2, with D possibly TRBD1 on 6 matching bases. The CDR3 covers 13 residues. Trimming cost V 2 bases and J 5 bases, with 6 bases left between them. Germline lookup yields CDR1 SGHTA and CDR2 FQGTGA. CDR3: CASSLQGTGELFF. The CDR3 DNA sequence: TGTGCCAGCAGCTTACAGGGGACCGGGGAGCTGTTTTTT.

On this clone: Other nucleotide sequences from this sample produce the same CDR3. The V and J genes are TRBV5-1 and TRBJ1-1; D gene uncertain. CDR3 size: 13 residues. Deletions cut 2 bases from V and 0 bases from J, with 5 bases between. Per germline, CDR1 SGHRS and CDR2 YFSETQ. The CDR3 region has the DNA TGCGCCAGCAGCTTAGCGGTGAACACTGAAGCTTTCTTT. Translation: CASSLAVNTEAFF. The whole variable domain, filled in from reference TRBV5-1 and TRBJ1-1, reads KAGVTQTPRYLIKTRGQQVTLSCSPISGHRSVSWYQQTPGQGLQFLFEYFSETQRNKGNFPGRFSGRQFSNSRSEMNVSTLELGDSALYLCASSLAVNTEAFFGQGTRLTVV.

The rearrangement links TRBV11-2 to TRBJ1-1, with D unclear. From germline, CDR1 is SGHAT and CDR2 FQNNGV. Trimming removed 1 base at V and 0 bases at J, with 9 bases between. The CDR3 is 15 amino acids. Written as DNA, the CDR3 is TGTGCCAGCAGCTTAGGAGCGGTTATGAACACTGAAGCTTTCTTT. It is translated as CASSLGAVMNTEAFF.

The CDR3 is CASSLPGLNEKLFF. CDR3 nucleotide sequence: TGTGCCAGCAGCTTGCCAGGCCTTAATGAAAAACTGTTTTTT. V gene TRBV5-4 combines with J gene TRBJ1-4; D is uncertain. The CDR3 extends over 14 amino acids. V dropped 1 base and J dropped 4 bases, with 8 bases sitting between them. The germline gives CDR1 SGHNT, CDR2 YYREEE (reference sequence).

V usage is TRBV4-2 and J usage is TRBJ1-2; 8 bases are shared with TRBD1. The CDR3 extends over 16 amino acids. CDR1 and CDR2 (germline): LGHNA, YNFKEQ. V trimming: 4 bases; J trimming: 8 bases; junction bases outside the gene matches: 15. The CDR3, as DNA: TGTGCCAGCAGCCCCCAAGTCGCGGCAGGGGGCAGGGGCTACACCTTC. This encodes CASSPQVAAGGRGYTF.

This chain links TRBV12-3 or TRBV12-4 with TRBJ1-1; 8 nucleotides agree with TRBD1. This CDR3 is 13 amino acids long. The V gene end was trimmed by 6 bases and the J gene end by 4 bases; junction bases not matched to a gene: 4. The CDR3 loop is CASSKQGGTEAFF. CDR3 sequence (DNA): TGTGCCAGCAGCAAACAGGGGGGCACTGAAGCTTTCTTT.

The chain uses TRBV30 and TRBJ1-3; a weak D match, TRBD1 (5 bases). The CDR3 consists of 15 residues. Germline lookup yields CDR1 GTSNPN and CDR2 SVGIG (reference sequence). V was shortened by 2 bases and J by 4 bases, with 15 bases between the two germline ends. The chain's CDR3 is CAWSPGSITGNTIYF. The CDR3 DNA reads TGTGCCTGGAGTCCAGGGTCTATTACGGGAAACACCATATATTTT.

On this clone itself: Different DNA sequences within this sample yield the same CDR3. The CDR3: CASSPGQGGGYTF. The CDR3 DNA follows: TGTGCCAGCAGCCCGGGACAGGGAGGAGGCTACACCTTC. The chain employs TRBV28 and TRBJ1-2; 9 nucleotides align to TRBD1. The germline V gene has CDR1 MDHEN and CDR2 SYDVKM. This CDR3 region has 13 residues. With 6 bases clipped from V and 8 bases from J, the junction kept 7 bases outside the gene matches.

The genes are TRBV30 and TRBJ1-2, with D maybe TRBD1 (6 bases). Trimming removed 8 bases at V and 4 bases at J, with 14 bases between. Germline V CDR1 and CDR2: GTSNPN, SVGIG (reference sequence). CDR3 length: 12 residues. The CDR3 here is CARLDRSYGYTF. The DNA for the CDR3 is TGTGCCAGATTAGACAGGAGCTATGGCTACACCTTC.

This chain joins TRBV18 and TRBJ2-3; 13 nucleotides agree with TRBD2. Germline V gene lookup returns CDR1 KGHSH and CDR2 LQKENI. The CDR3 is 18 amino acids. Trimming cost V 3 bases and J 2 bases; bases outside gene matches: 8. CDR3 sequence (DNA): TGTGCCAGCTCACCCCGAAGGACTAGCGGGAGCCTCACAGATACGCAGTATTTT. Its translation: CASSPRRTSGSLTDTQYF. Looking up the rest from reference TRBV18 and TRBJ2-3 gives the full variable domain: NAGVMQNPRHLVRRRGQEARLRCSPMKGHSHVYWYRQLPEEGLKFMVYLQKENIIDESGMPKERFSAEFPKEGPSILRIQQVVRGDSAAYFCASSPRRTSGSLTDTQYFGPGTRLTVL.